This T cell receptor beta chain stems from a study of T-cell memory formation after mild COVID-19. The germline V gene encodes CDR1 SGHDT and CDR2 YYEEEE. The CDR3 consists of 15 residues. With 3 bases clipped from V and 3 bases from J, the junction kept 4 bases outside the gene matches. From the 5' RACE reads, TCRdb called clonotypes with MiXCR, one entry per CDR3 protein. The repertoire holds about 130,000 distinct CDR3 sequences, with roughly 15% as singletons. The sequence was obtained from an adult woman who had mild COVID-19 (a few samples of this study predate the infection). Cell type and time point are not known. Sequenced input: PBMCs or a T cell subset sorted from them (not recorded which). The chain recombines TRBV5-6 with TRBJ2-1; 9 nucleotides align to TRBD1. The CDR3 reads CASSSDRGIYNEQFF. Here the CDR3 DNA reads TGTGCCAGCAGCTCAGACAGGGGGATCTACAATGAGCAGTTCTTC.